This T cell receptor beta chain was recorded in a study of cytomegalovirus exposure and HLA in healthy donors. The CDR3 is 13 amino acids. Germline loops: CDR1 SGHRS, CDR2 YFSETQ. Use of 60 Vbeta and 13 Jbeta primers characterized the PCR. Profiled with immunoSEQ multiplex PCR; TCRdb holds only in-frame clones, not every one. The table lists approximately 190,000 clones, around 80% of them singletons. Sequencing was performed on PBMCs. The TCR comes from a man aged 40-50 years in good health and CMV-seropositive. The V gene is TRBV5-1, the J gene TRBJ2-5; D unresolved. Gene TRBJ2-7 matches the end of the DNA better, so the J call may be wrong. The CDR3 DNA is TGCGCCAGCAGTCGTCGGGTCGCCTCCGAGCAGTACTTC. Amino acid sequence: CASSRRVASEQYF.